The 8 T cell receptor beta chains in this list originate from one sample, sequenced in a study of early stage breast cancer tumors. Here immunoSEQ multiplex PCR was the method, and the copy in TCRdb shows in-frame clones only, minus some. The repertoire consists of about 20,000 clones, with 76% occurring once and the leading ten covering around 30%. Input material: blood. Every receptor here comes from a person aged 55-75 years with breast cancer.

This rearrangement joins TRBV11-2 to TRBJ2-2; D gene ambiguous. Germline loops: CDR1 SGHAT, CDR2 FQNNGV. This CDR3 has 13 amino acids. Trimming removed 6 bases at V and 5 bases at J, with 10 bases between. The CDR3 reads CASSFVGTGELFF. Here the CDR3 DNA reads TGTGCCAGCAGTTTCGTAGGGACCGGGGAGCTGTTTTTT.

This clone was seen a single time. The chain couples TRBV2 to TRBJ2-7; 13 positions match TRBD2. V was clipped by 4 bases and J by 4 bases; unmatched bases: 4. CDR3 length: 15 residues. The V gene's germline CDR1 is SNHLY and CDR2 FYNNEI. CDR3 amino acids: CASSALAGGQYEQYF. The CDR3 DNA sequence: TGTGCCAGCAGTGCACTAGCGGGGGGGCAGTACGAGCAGTACTTC.

The chain has TRBV14 and TRBJ1-2, with D uncertain. Germline values: CDR1 SGHDN, CDR2 FVKESK. Trimming left V 4 bases short and J 4 bases short, with 13 bases between. CDR3 size: 14 residues. The CDR3 nucleotides read TGTGCCAGCAGCCCCTTTGACGGTCCCTATGGCTACACCTTC. Translated, it gives CASSPFDGPYGYTF.

The rearrangement joins TRBV5-6 to TRBJ1-1; D remains ambiguous. V dropped 3 bases and J dropped 7 bases, with 10 bases sitting between them. The germline gives CDR1 SGHDT, CDR2 YYEEEE. CDR3 length equals 12 residues. The CDR3 bases are TGTGCCAGCAGCTCGGACGGGTATGAAGCTTTCTTT. Protein product: CASSSDGYEAFF.

This clone has only one observation. The chain is built from TRBV10-1 and TRBJ2-3; the match to TRBD2 covers 12 bases. The germline V gene has CDR1 WNHNN and CDR2 SYGVQD (reference sequence). The V gene end was trimmed by 6 bases and the J gene end by 1 base; junction bases not matched to a gene: 2. The CDR3 has 15 amino acids. The CDR3 nucleotides read TGCGCCAGCAGCGGACTAGCGGGGCGCACAGATACGCAGTATTTT. Translating it yields CASSGLAGRTDTQYF.

This chain connects TRBV5-1 to TRBJ1-2, with D hard to call. This CDR3 region has 14 residues. V lost 4 bases, J lost 0 bases, and 10 bases lay in between. From germline, CDR1 is SGHRS and CDR2 YFSETQ. The CDR3 nucleotides are TGCGCCAGCAGCCGTGACCGTACTAACTATGGCTACACCTTC. Translating gives CASSRDRTNYGYTF.

The V and J genes are TRBV4-2 and TRBJ2-1; D not certain. Germline V CDR1 and CDR2: LGHNA, YNFKEQ. The germline V and J ends were trimmed by 1 base and 4 bases, with 14 bases remaining between them. The length of the CDR3 is 16 residues. The CDR3 region has the DNA TGTGCCAGCAGCCAAGTTCAGGAAGGGCCATACAATGAGCAGTTCTTC. Encoded protein: CASSQVQEGPYNEQFF.

The chain links TRBV6-6 to TRBJ2-7, with TRBD1 matching 11 bases. CDR1 is MNHNY, CDR2 SVGAGI, per germline (reference sequence). The CDR3 extends over 15 amino acids. Trimming cost V 6 bases and J 3 bases; bases outside gene matches: 7. The CDR3 region has the DNA TGTGCCAGCAGGGAGGGACAGGGGGTGGTCTACGAGCAGTACTTC. Amino acids: CASREGQGVVYEQYF.